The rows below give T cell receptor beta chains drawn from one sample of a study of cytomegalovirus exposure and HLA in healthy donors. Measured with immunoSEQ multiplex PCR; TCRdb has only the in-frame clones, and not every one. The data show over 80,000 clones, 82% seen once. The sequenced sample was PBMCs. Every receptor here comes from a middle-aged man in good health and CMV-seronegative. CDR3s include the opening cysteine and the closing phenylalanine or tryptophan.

CDR3: CASSYLAETNYGYTF
V: TRBV6-6
J: TRBJ1-2

CDR3: CASSPYGTGAGNTIYF
V: TRBV28
J: TRBJ1-3

CDR3: CASSSRQGGTGELFF
V: TRBV7-3
J: TRBJ2-2

CDR3: CASSLTGAVQQYF
V: TRBV27
J: TRBJ2-7

CDR3: CASSLLPKQGDTEAFF
V: TRBV5-4
J: TRBJ1-1

CDR3: CASSMYGQISTDTQYF
V: TRBV19
J: TRBJ2-3

CDR3: CASSVGGGVGEQYF
V: TRBV9
J: TRBJ2-7

CDR3: CASSRGTGRKRDTEAFF
V: TRBV28
J: TRBJ1-1

CDR3: CASSQWGGGSTDTQYF
V: TRBV9
J: TRBJ2-3

CDR3: CASSLLEGNTGELFF
V: TRBV5-1
J: TRBJ2-2

CDR3: CASSDSGSRGVGYGYTF
V: TRBV2
J: TRBJ1-2

CDR3: CASSSDRVQETQYF
V: TRBV11-2
J: TRBJ2-5

CDR3: CASSYGTSDTDTQYF
V: TRBV4-1
J: TRBJ2-3

CDR3: CASSQDRVTGGNEKLFF
V: TRBV4-3
J: TRBJ1-4

CDR3: CASSQGPGNTGELFF
V: TRBV4-1
J: TRBJ2-2

CDR3: CASRVAGTGSNEQYF
V: TRBV6-5
J: TRBJ2-7

CDR3: CASSFGTGRGEQYF
V: TRBV11-3
J: TRBJ2-7

CDR3: CATSRAGEKGTQYF
V: TRBV15
J: TRBJ2-5

CDR3: CASSLTPSGVSGELFF
V: TRBV7-3
J: TRBJ2-2

CDR3: CASSPRTSGNYEQYF
V: TRBV7-9
J: TRBJ2-7

CDR3: CASSPLMWERELQFF
V: TRBV19
J: TRBJ2-1

CDR3: CASRGQGYAGNTIYF
V: TRBV27
J: TRBJ1-3

CDR3: CASSFGGSPQEYF
V: TRBV7-2
J: TRBJ2-7

CDR3: CSSSSQGGTEAFF
V: TRBV7-9
J: TRBJ1-1

CDR3: CASSSRTGGVTGELFF
V: TRBV7-6
J: TRBJ2-2

CDR3: CASSLYSSNTEAFF
V: TRBV6-5
J: TRBJ1-1

CDR3: CASSRRATYEQYF
V: TRBV28
J: TRBJ2-7

CDR3: CASSPRLVNEQFF
V: TRBV5-4
J: TRBJ2-1

CDR3: CASSIRGGGSGRGNEQFF
V: TRBV19
J: TRBJ2-1

CDR3: CASSLGTGGITGELFF
V: TRBV7-9
J: TRBJ2-2

CDR3: CASSFGMGSEAFF
V: TRBV5-6
J: TRBJ1-1

CDR3: CASSYGTASYNEQFF
V: TRBV7-2
J: TRBJ2-1

CDR3: CASSLETGGIGGNTIYF
V: TRBV5-1
J: TRBJ1-3

CDR3: CASSRGQGGDEQYF
V: TRBV5-1
J: TRBJ2-7

CDR3: CASSLFRDTGELFF
V: TRBV9
J: TRBJ2-2

CDR3: CASSSRWANEKLFF
V: TRBV5-6
J: TRBJ1-4

CDR3: CASSVVRQFGNTIYF
V: TRBV9
J: TRBJ1-3

CDR3: CAISEDSLSTDTQYF
V: TRBV10-3
J: TRBJ2-3

CDR3: CASSFSWDRTFF
V: TRBV5-5
J: TRBJ1-1

CDR3: CASSKTSSNYGYTF
V: TRBV19
J: TRBJ1-2

CDR3: CASSELAGANVLTF
V: TRBV2
J: TRBJ2-6

CDR3: CASIPTGLAGGPTYEQYF
V: TRBV28
J: TRBJ2-7

CDR3: CASSWGQGKGSNQPQHF
V: TRBV5-5
J: TRBJ1-5

CDR3: CASSLQGAHSGNTIYF
V: TRBV5-1
J: TRBJ1-3

CDR3: CASRPQGASEKLFF
V: TRBV5-1
J: TRBJ1-4

CDR3: CATLMVGDRGSYEQYF
V: TRBV21-1
J: TRBJ2-7

CDR3: CAIRAGVPNEQFF
V: TRBV10-3
J: TRBJ2-1

CDR3: CASSVSGGNEQYF
V: TRBV9
J: TRBJ2-7

CDR3: CASRLPTGGAKDEQYF
V: TRBV5-5
J: TRBJ2-7

CDR3: CASTGLAEPYEQYF
V: TRBV28
J: TRBJ2-7

CDR3: CAISETNTPGQGGTEAFF
V: TRBV10-3
J: TRBJ1-1

CDR3: CASRLEGQGLTGELFF
V: TRBV5-4
J: TRBJ2-2

CDR3: CASSELLSAGGPKGNNEQFF
V: TRBV10-1
J: TRBJ2-1

CDR3: CASPDRGSNQPQHF
V: TRBV7-3
J: TRBJ1-5

CDR3: CASSPRTGAGGNEKLFF
V: TRBV7-2
J: TRBJ1-4

CDR3: CASSRQQGTETQYF
V: TRBV13
J: TRBJ2-5